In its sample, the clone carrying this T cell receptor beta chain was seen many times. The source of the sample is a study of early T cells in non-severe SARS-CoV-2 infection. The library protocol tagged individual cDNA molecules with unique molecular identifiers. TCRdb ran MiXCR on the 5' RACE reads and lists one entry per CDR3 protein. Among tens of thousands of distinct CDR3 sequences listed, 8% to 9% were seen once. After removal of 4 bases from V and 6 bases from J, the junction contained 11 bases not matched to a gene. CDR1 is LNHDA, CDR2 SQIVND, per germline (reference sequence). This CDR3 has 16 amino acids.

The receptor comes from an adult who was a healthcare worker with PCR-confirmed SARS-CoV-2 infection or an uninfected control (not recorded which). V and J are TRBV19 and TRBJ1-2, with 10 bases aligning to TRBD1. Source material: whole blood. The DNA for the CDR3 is TGTGCCAGTAGTACCAACAGGGACAGGGGACGAGATGGCTACACCTTC. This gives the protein CASSTNRDRGRDGYTF.